This is a list of T cell receptor beta chains from one sample in a study of PD-1 blockade in classical Hodgkin lymphoma. Profiled with immunoSEQ multiplex PCR; TCRdb holds only in-frame clones, not every one. The data contain roughly 18,000 clones, 75% to 85% of them singletons. Sample: peripheral blood mononuclear cells (PBMCs), taken before the fourth cycle of nivolumab. The receptors derive from a human donor with classical Hodgkin lymphoma. Both conserved end residues are part of each CDR3. D genes are given only for firm matches. Clone size is not always given. Where it is, it says once, few, many or a class for expanded clones.

cdr3_nt	cdr3_aa	j_call	v_call	clone_size	d_call
TGCAGCTTGGGGGATGATCGGGGGAAAAGGGATGAAAAACTGTTTTTT	CSLGDDRGKRDEKLFF	TRBJ1-4	TRBV29-1	.	.
TGTGCCAGCAGCCCAATACTAGCGGGAGTTTCCTACAATGAGCAGTTCTTC	CASSPILAGVSYNEQFF	TRBJ2-1	TRBV11-2	.	TRBD2
TGTGCCAGCAGCAGACGAGGGACAACTAACTATGGCTACACCTTC	CASSRRGTTNYGYTF	TRBJ1-2	TRBV28	.	.
TGTGCCAGCAGTTTACAGGGTTGGGGCTACACCTTC	CASSLQGWGYTF	TRBJ1-2	TRBV28	few	.
TGTGCCAGTAGTGTCACGGGACTAGGAACCTACAATGAGCAGTTCTTC	CASSVTGLGTYNEQFF	TRBJ2-1	TRBV19	few	TRBD2
TGTGCCAGTAGTCCGACAGGGGGCCGAAGTGAAAAACTGTTTTTT	CASSPTGGRSEKLFF	TRBJ1-4	TRBV19	.	TRBD1
TGTGCCAGCAGTAAGGAACCACAGGGCCGGAATGAAAAACTGTTTTTT	CASSKEPQGRNEKLFF	TRBJ1-4	TRBV7-9	.	.
TGTGCCAGCAGAACAACGAGATCCTACGAGCAGTACTTC	CASRTTRSYEQYF	TRBJ2-7	TRBV6-5	.	.
TGCACCAGCAGCCAGCCAAGGGGGCTAGCGGGAGACACCGGGGAGCTGTTTTTT	CTSSQPRGLAGDTGELFF	TRBJ2-2	TRBV1	.	.
TGTGCCAGCAGCGTAGAGGGCGGAAGTTACAATGAGCAGTTCTTC	CASSVEGGSYNEQFF	TRBJ2-1	TRBV9	.	.
TGTGCCAGCAGTGGCGCCGTCTGGGACGAGCAGTTCTTC	CASSGAVWDEQFF	TRBJ2-1	TRBV2	.	.
TGTGCCAGTAGTTTGAGGAGCGATACGCAGTATTTT	CASSLRSDTQYF	TRBJ2-3	TRBV19	.	.
TGTGCCTGGAGCGGATCCAGGGATACGCAGTATTTT	CAWSGSRDTQYF	TRBJ2-3	TRBV30	once	.
TGTGCCAGCAGCTCCACGGGGGGAGTTGGAAACACCATATATTTT	CASSSTGGVGNTIYF	TRBJ1-3	TRBV7-9	.	.
TGTGCCAGCAGCTTATCTAGCGGGAGTTCCTACGAGCAGTACTTC	CASSLSSGSSYEQYF	TRBJ2-7	TRBV7-2	.	TRBD2
TGCGCCAGCAGCCAAGATGGTGGGAGGTTCGACGAGCAGTACTTC	CASSQDGGRFDEQYF	TRBJ2-7	TRBV4-3	.	.
TGTGCCAGCAGCCAAGATCAGAGTGCCAGGGAAGGTTGGAATCAGCCCCAGCATTTT	CASSQDQSAREGWNQPQHF	TRBJ1-5	TRBV4-2	.	.
TGTGCCAGCAGCGTTAACCTAGCGGGAGGGGTGGGCGAGACCCAGTACTTC	CASSVNLAGGVGETQYF	TRBJ2-5	TRBV9	.	TRBD2
TGTGCCACCAAACGGGGTAACGAGCAGTACTTC	CATKRGNEQYF	TRBJ2-7	TRBV19	few	.
TGCGCCAGCAGTGAACGACCGGGAGGTGAGCAGTTCTTC	CASSERPGGEQFF	TRBJ2-1	TRBV10-2	.	TRBD2
TGTGCCAGCTCGCACCAATACTCCAGCTCTGGGGCCAACGTCCTGACTTTC	CASSHQYSSSGANVLTF	TRBJ2-6	TRBV9	.	.
TGTGCCAGCAGTTACGGTCAGGGGGCATACGAGCAGTACTTC	CASSYGQGAYEQYF	TRBJ2-7	TRBV6-5	.	TRBD1
TGTGCCAGCAGCTCCTCTGGAGGGACGGTAGTCGGGGAGACCCAGTACTTC	CASSSSGGTVVGETQYF	TRBJ2-5	TRBV11-3	.	.
TGCGCCAGCAGCGCCGGGACTAGCGCAGATACGCAGTATTTT	CASSAGTSADTQYF	TRBJ2-3	TRBV5-1	.	TRBD2
TGTGCCAGCAGTTACTTGGGAGGGAACACTGAAGCTTTCTTT	CASSYLGGNTEAFF	TRBJ1-1	TRBV27	.	.
TGTGCCAGCAGCTTTCAAGGGGGCGCGGGGTCTAGCCCCCTCCACTTT	CASSFQGGAGSSPLHF	TRBJ1-6	TRBV5-4	.	TRBD1
TGTGCCAGCAGTGGGACCGAGCAGGGGGGTTACAATGAGCAGTTCTTC	CASSGTEQGGYNEQFF	TRBJ2-1	TRBV25-1	few	.
TGTGCCAGCAGCTTAGATCGGGGAGACACAGATACGCAGTATTTT	CASSLDRGDTDTQYF	TRBJ2-3	TRBV11-2	.	.
TGTGCCAGCAGCCCCGGGACAGGGACTTATAATTCACCCCTCCACTTT	CASSPGTGTYNSPLHF	TRBJ1-6	TRBV11-2	.	TRBD1
TGTGCCAGCAGTTTAATCGGCCGGGCTGGCTACACCTTC	CASSLIGRAGYTF	TRBJ1-2	TRBV28	.	.
TGTGCCAGCAGTGATTCGAGCTCTGGGGCCAACGTCCTGACTTTC	CASSDSSSGANVLTF	TRBJ2-6	TRBV2	.	.
TGTGCCTGGAGTGCCAACCGGGACAGGGGATCTTGGGCCCCTAGGAGGGACACTGAAGCTTTCTTT	CAWSANRDRGSWAPRRDTEAFF	TRBJ1-1	TRBV30	.	TRBD1
TGTGCCAGCAGCTCCGGACAGACCACAGATACGCAGTATTTT	CASSSGQTTDTQYF	TRBJ2-3	TRBV5-4	.	.
TGTGCCACGGTACAGGGTTACTATGGCTACACCTTC	CATVQGYYGYTF	TRBJ1-2	TRBV28	.	.
TGCGCCAGCAGTGCCGGGACAGGGTATTACGAGCAGTACTTC	CASSAGTGYYEQYF	TRBJ2-7	TRBV4-3	.	TRBD1
TGTGCCGCGGGTCGGGGGGAAGGCAATGAGCAGTTCTTC	CAAGRGEGNEQFF	TRBJ2-1	TRBV10-3	.	TRBD2
TGTGCCAGCTCACCGAGTACAGGGGAAGTTGAGCAGTTCTTC	CASSPSTGEVEQFF	TRBJ2-1	TRBV18	.	TRBD1
TGTGCCAGCAGCTTTAAGTCTGGGGCCAACGTCCTGACTTTC	CASSFKSGANVLTF	TRBJ2-6	TRBV5-4	.	.
TGTGCCAGCAGCTGGGATTCCTACGAGCAGTACTTC	CASSWDSYEQYF	TRBJ2-7	TRBV7-9	.	.
TGCGCCAGCAGCCAAGGACTAGCGTCTAATGAGCAGTTCTTC	CASSQGLASNEQFF	TRBJ2-1	TRBV4-3	.	TRBD2
TGTGCCAGCAGTGAGGGCAGGGATGTTCGGAAACTGTTTTTT	CASSEGRDVRKLFF	TRBJ1-4	TRBV6-5	.	.
TGTGCCAGCTCACCAGTAGGATCTACTAACTATGGCTACACCTTC	CASSPVGSTNYGYTF	TRBJ1-2	TRBV18	.	.
TGTGCCAGCAGCTTGGGCAGGCCAGCTGAAGCTTTCTTT	CASSLGRPAEAFF	TRBJ1-1	TRBV7-2	.	.
TGCGCCAGCAGCCAAGTTTTCAATCAGCCCCAGCATTTT	CASSQVFNQPQHF	TRBJ1-5	TRBV4-1	few	.
TGTGCCAGCAGTGTGGGGGGTTCACCCCTCCACTTT	CASSVGGSPLHF	TRBJ1-6	TRBV25-1	.	.
TGTGCCAGCAGGAGCAGTTCTAACTATGGCTACACCTTC	CASRSSSNYGYTF	TRBJ1-2	TRBV6-5	.	.
TGTGCCAGTAGTATCAACCCCCCCCGCTACCAGCATTTT	CASSINPPRYQHF	TRBJ1-5	TRBV19	.	.
TGTGCCAGCAGCTTGGGAACCGGGACAGGGGGATCACCCCTCCACTTT	CASSLGTGTGGSPLHF	TRBJ1-6	TRBV5-6	.	TRBD1
TGTGCCAGCAGCCTGACTGGACTAGCGGGAGGGCCCCCCCTACACACAGATACGCAGTATTTT	CASSLTGLAGGPPLHTDTQYF	TRBJ2-3	TRBV9	.	TRBD2
TGTGCCAGCAGCGTAGATAGCATTCCTCTGCGTGGCTACACCTTC	CASSVDSIPLRGYTF	TRBJ1-2	TRBV9	.	.